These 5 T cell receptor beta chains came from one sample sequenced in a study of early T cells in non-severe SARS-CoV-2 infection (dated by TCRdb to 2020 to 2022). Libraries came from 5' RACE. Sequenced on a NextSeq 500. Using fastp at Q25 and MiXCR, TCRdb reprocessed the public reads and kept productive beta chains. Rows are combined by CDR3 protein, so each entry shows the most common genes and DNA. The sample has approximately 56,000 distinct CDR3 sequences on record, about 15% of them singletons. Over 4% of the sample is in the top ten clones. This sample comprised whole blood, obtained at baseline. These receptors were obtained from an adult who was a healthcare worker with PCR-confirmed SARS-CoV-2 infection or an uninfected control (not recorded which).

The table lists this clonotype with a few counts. CDR3 loop: CSARDQTGTSGRKFYEQYF. Here the CDR3 DNA reads TGCAGTGCTAGAGACCAAACCGGGACTAGCGGGAGGAAATTCTACGAGCAGTACTTC. This chain links TRBV20-1 with TRBJ2-7, with TRBD2 matching over 15 bases. The length of the CDR3 is 19 residues. CDR1 and CDR2 from the germline V gene are DFQATT and SNEGSKA (reference sequence). V lost 0 bases and J lost 3; bases outside the gene matches: 12.

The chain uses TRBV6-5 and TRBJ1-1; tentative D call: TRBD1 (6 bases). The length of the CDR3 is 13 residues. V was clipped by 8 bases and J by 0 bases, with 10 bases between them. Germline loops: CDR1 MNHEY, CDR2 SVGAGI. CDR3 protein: CASWGLMNTEAFF. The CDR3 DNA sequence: TGTGCCAGCTGGGGGCTAATGAACACTGAAGCTTTCTTT.

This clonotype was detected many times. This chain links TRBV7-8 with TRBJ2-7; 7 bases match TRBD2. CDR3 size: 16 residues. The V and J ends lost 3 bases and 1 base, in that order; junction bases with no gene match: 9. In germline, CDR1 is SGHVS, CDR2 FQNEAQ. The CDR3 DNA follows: TGTGCCAGCAGCTTCCTAGGCGGGAGTAGATCCTACGAGCAGTACTTC. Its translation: CASSFLGGSRSYEQYF.

The CDR3 DNA follows: TGCAGTGCTAGGATATGGACTAGCGGTTTATACGAGCAGTACTTC. Protein sequence: CSARIWTSGLYEQYF. V gene TRBV20-1 combines with J gene TRBJ2-7; 10 bases map to TRBD2. Trimming at V came to 3 bases and at J to 4 bases, leaving 9 bases not matched to a gene. CDR1 and CDR2 from the germline V gene are DFQATT and SNEGSKA (reference sequence). CDR3 length: 15 amino acids.

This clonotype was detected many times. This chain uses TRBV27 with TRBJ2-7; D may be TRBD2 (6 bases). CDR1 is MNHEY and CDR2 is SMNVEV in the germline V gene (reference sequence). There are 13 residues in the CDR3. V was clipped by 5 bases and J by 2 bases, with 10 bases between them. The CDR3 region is CASSKTGAYEQYF. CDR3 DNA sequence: TGTGCCAGCAGTAAAACGGGAGCCTACGAGCAGTACTTC.